This T cell receptor beta chain was identified in a study of CD8+ T cells in alopecia areata (dated by TCRdb to 2016 to 2018). Turning to the overall study: High-throughput TCRbeta sequencing was used to examine T cell clonal expansion in alopecia areata in both the C3H/HeJ mouse model and human patients. Amplification of TCRbeta CDR3 regions was done by immunoSEQ multiplex PCR using 35 Vbeta forward primers and 13 Jbeta reverse primers. Human TCRbeta sequencing covered scalp tissue and sorted CD4+ and CD8+ peripheral blood T cells from patchy and totalis/universalis alopecia areata patients and healthy controls. Scalp clonality was compared across normal scalp (n=4), patchy alopecia areata scalp (n=8), and alopecia totalis/universalis scalp (n=8). RNA came from the PAXgene miRNA kit for fixed scalp, the miRNeasy kit for PBMCs, and the RNeasy kit for mouse skin. Study-level results and caveats: Shared TCR sequences between patients were less evident than in mice, which may be partly attributable to HLA diversity in the patient population. Higher clonality and more expanded CD8+ clones were observed in lesional scalp than in normal scalp, particularly in alopecia totalis/universalis, a finding suggestive of antigenic drive. Unlike mouse skin, where gammadelta T cells dominate, normal human skin contains resident alphabeta T cells that get sequenced too, which complicates analysis of the scalp TCR repertoire.

Libraries were built with the immunoSEQ multiplex PCR assay. For TCR sequencing, RNA was extracted from every sample and reverse transcribed into cDNA to serve as template. SuperScript III was used for first-strand cDNA synthesis, primed with a 2:1 mix of oligo-dT and random hexamers. A synthetic immune receptor repertoire was used to measure amplification bias, and any remaining bias was corrected computationally. As for the original processing: After raw reads were preprocessed to remove errors, the CDR3 was defined following IMGT conventions as running from the conserved cysteine to phenylalanine. To get clonality, Shannon entropy was normalized by log2 of the number of productive unique TCRs and the result was subtracted from 1. CD4 or CD8 identity of scalp clones was inferred by cross-referencing scalp TCRbeta sequences with sorted blood CD4 and CD8 repertoires. Imported from immuneACCESS, the table was reduced by TCRdb to in-frame sequences with V and J called. These copies leave out some clones; in studies compared against another copy, an unresolved V gene accounts for under half, and the cause of the remainder is not known. That table furnishes V, J and clone size, whereas the DNA furnished D and trimming. This sample gives 150,000 to 200,000 clones in total; about 60% of them show up just once. Together, the top ten hold about 4.9% of the sample.

Of note for this clone: Its antigen remains undetermined. Base qualities were left out, and no much larger clone turns up one base away.

The cysteine opens and the phenylalanine closes a CDR3 of 14 amino acids. This entry keeps only the CDR3 DNA: 42 bases, framed from base 1. For this chain, trimming is 5 bases at the V end and 2 bases at the J end, and the number of junction bases without a gene match is 8. The germline V gene provides CDR1 SQVTM and CDR2 ANQGSEA. After PBMCs were isolated by density centrifugation and stained for CD3, CD4 and CD8, a FACSAria was used to sort CD4+ and CD8+ T cells. Scalp biopsies and blood samples were obtained from unaffected controls. Sequenced: CD4+ T cells sorted from blood. The chain is encoded by TRBV29-1 joined to TRBJ2-5, with 7 junctional bases fitting TRBD1. The sequence was obtained from a human donor in good health. The DNA reads TGCAGCGTTCTGCTCCGGGACAGACAAGAGACCCAGTACTTC. This is translated as CSVLLRDRQETQYF.